A single sample is the source of the 2 T cell receptor beta chains below, sequenced in a study of T cell responses to AZD1222 COVID-19 vaccine (dated by TCRdb to the early 2020s). Preparation of the library involved the immunoSEQ multiplex PCR assay. What TCRdb holds here is the immuneACCESS table cut down to in-frame rearrangements. Part of the clones is not present; checked against another copy, under half of the missing clones reflect an unresolved V gene, and the others are unexplained. The sample profile shows about 96,000 clones; about nine tenths of them were found once. Around 1.5% of the sample is held by the ten biggest clonotypes. The time point label, as the study defines it: baseline before first vaccination. This specimen was peripheral blood, taken on day 0 of AZD1222 vaccination. These receptors originate from an adult in good health.

The chain carries TRBV25-1 and TRBJ1-6; 8 bases line up with TRBD1. After removal of 4 bases from V and 4 bases from J, the junction contained 6 bases not matched to a gene. The length of the CDR3 is 16 residues. Per germline, CDR1 MGHDK and CDR2 SYGVNS. CDR3 coding DNA: TGTGCCAGCAGTGGCTTGGACAGGGATTATAATTCACCCCTCCACTTT. It codes for CASSGLDRDYNSPLHF.

This chain joins TRBV9 and TRBJ1-5, with D unclear. V shed 4 bases and J shed 5 bases, with 10 bases lying between them. The CDR3 is 13 residues long. Germline V gene sequence: CDR1 SGDLS, CDR2 YYNGEE. Here the CDR3 reads CASSTSSDQPQHF. The CDR3 coding sequence is TGTGCCAGCAGCACAAGCAGCGATCAGCCCCAGCATTTT. Filled out from reference TRBV9 and TRBJ1-5, the complete variable domain reads DSGVTQTPKHLITATGQRVTLRCSPRSGDLSVYWYQQSLDQGLQFLIQYYNGEERAKGNILERFSAQQFPDLHSELNLSSLELGDSALYFCASSTSSDQPQHFGDGTRLSIL.